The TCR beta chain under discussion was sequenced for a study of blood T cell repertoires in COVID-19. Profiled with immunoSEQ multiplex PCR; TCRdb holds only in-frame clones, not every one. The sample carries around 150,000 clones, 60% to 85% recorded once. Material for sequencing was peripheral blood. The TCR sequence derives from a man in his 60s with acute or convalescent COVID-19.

Written as DNA, the CDR3 is TGTGCCAGCAGCGTAGAACAGGGGAGAACCGGGGAGCTGTTTTTT. This gives the protein CASSVEQGRTGELFF. This sequence joins TRBV9 and TRBJ2-2, with 7 bases that match TRBD1. The CDR3 spans 15 residues. J was trimmed by 5 bases and V by 0 bases; bases with no gene match: 4. The V gene's germline CDR1 is SGDLS and CDR2 YYNGEE.